This TCR beta chain came from a study of T cell changes during pregnancy in multiple sclerosis. Per the germline V gene, CDR1 is SGHTA and CDR2 is FQGTGA. The CDR3 spans 14 residues. The V end lost 2 bases, the J end lost 1 base, and 8 bases lay between the germline ends. Measured with immunoSEQ multiplex PCR; TCRdb has only the in-frame clones, and not every one. The profile shows around 50,000 clones, over 90% of them singletons. This rearrangement joins TRBV7-3 to TRBJ1-1; TRBD1 might be the D (5 bases). The sequenced sample was CD4+ T cells from peripheral blood mononuclear cells, obtained after pregnancy. This receptor was identified in a female donor in good health, enrolled as a control in a pregnancy study. The CDR3, as DNA: TGTGCCAGCAGCTTATCAGGGCCGAACACTGAAGCTTTCTTT. Translated: CASSLSGPNTEAFF.